This entry lists 23 T cell receptor beta chains sequenced from one sample in a study of blood T cells in healthy people across ages. Sample-barcoded 5' priming and a J-beta primer mix drove a second PCR of about 6 to 12 cycles. TCRdb fed the 5' RACE reads into MiXCR, producing one record per CDR3 protein. The data contain 1.5 million or so distinct CDR3 sequences, around 40% of them singletons. The sample was blood. The source of these receptors is a woman younger than 35 in good health.

The chain combines TRBV20-1 with TRBJ2-7; D is possibly TRBD2 (7 bases). The germline gives CDR1 DFQATT, CDR2 SNEGSKA (reference sequence). The CDR3 spans 12 residues. Trimming took off 5 bases at V and 3 bases at J, with 11 bases between the two ends. The CDR3 loop reads CSAQGRVYEQYF. In DNA, the CDR3 is TGCAGTGCTCAGGGGAGGGTCTACGAGCAGTACTTC.

The chain has TRBV10-3 and TRBJ2-3; possibly TRBD2 for D (6 bases). Germline V lookup: CDR1 ENHRY, CDR2 SYGVKD. CDR3 length: 18 amino acids. Trimming stripped 7 bases from V and 2 bases from J, with 25 bases between. The CDR3 coding sequence is TGTGCCATCAAGTTCGGAGGGCGAACTAGTAAATTCACAGATACGCAGTATTTT. This codes for CAIKFGGRTSKFTDTQYF.

The chain employs TRBV5-1 and TRBJ2-6; D is unclear. V lost 3 bases, J lost 1 base, and 5 bases lay in between. Per germline, CDR1 SGHRS and CDR2 YFSETQ. The length of the CDR3 is 14 residues. The CDR3 here is CASSCGSGANVLTF. The CDR3 nucleotides are TGCGCCAGCAGCTGTGGATCTGGGGCCAACGTCCTGACTTTC.

This rearrangement joins TRBV4-1 to TRBJ1-1; TRBD1 is a possible D gene (6 bases). V was clipped by 4 bases and J by 5 bases, with 23 bases between them. CDR1 and CDR2 from the germline V gene are MGHRA and YSYEKL. The CDR3 totals 17 residues. CDR3: CASSRTPGQGKETEAFF. The CDR3 region has the DNA TGCGCCAGCAGCCGGACTCCGGGACAAGGGAAGGAGACTGAAGCTTTCTTT.

V usage is TRBV28 and J usage is TRBJ1-2; D remains ambiguous. Germline CDR1 MDHEN, CDR2 SYDVKM. This CDR3 has 13 residues. V was cut by 5 bases and J by 4 bases, with 11 bases left in between. The CDR3 nucleotides read TGTGCCAGCAGTCCTATCCCGGGCTATGGCTACACCTTC. Translated, it gives CASSPIPGYGYTF.

This clonotype is a singleton in its sample. V gene TRBV7-6 combines with J gene TRBJ2-1; D is uncertain. Germline CDR1 and CDR2: SGHVS and FNYEAQ. V was trimmed by 6 bases and J by 5 bases, leaving 14 bases between them. This CDR3 is 14 amino acids long. This CDR3 reads CASSTDIGDNEQFF. The DNA for the CDR3 is TGTGCCAGCAGTACCGACATAGGAGACAATGAGCAGTTCTTC.

V usage is TRBV5-1 and J usage is TRBJ2-1; possible D gene TRBD2, 6 bases. CDR1 is SGHRS, CDR2 YFSETQ, per germline. The CDR3 is 15 residues long. V was cut by 1 base and J by 8 bases, with 16 bases left in between. CDR3 sequence reads: CASSLSSGSFHEQFF. The DNA of the CDR3 is TGCGCCAGCAGCTTGTCCAGCGGGTCATTCCATGAGCAGTTCTTC.

A word on this clonotype: No conserved phenylalanine or tryptophan ends this CDR3, so it is likely a read error. V is TRBV7-2 and J is TRBJ2-7, with D possibly matching TRBD2 (5 bases). This CDR3 region has 16 residues. The V gene's germline CDR1 is SGHTA and CDR2 FQGNSA. Trimming removed 5 bases at V and 7 bases at J, with 24 bases between. CDR3 region: CASSLRRKAVDNEQYL. CDR3 DNA: TGTGCCAGCAGCCTACGGAGGAAGGCGGTCGACAATGAGCAGTACTTA.

In regard to this clonotype: An end of the junction does not agree with germline; a read error may underlie this. The V gene is TRBV4-1, the J gene TRBJ1-2; D not resolved. The V gene's germline CDR1 is MGHRA and CDR2 YSYEKL. CDR3 length: 16 amino acids. The CDR3 is CASSQGTEPVNYDYTF. CDR3 DNA: TGCGCCAGCAGCCAAGGGACGGAGCCAGTTAACTATGACTACACCTTC.

In its sample, this clonotype was seen a few times. V gene TRBV29-1 combines with J gene TRBJ2-7; either TRBD1 or TRBD2 may fit D (5 bases each). Trimming cost V 4 bases and J 6 bases, with 10 bases left between them. The germline V gene encodes CDR1 SQVTM and CDR2 ANQGSEA. This CDR3 has 11 amino acids. CDR3 in DNA: TGCAGCGTTGTGACCGGGGCCGAGCAGTACTTC. Its protein product is CSVVTGAEQYF.

This chain connects TRBV7-9 to TRBJ2-5; either TRBD1 or TRBD2 may supply D (6 bases each). Matching the DNA end better, TRBJ2-1 makes the J call doubtful. The germline V gene has CDR1 SEHNR and CDR2 FQNEAQ (reference sequence). The CDR3 loop spans 13 amino acids. Here the CDR3 reads CASSLTGAETQFF. The CDR3 DNA reads TGTGCCAGCAGCTTAACGGGGGCAGAGACCCAGTTCTTC.

The chain joins TRBV6-5 to TRBJ2-7; D is undetermined. The germline CDR1 and CDR2 sequences are MNHEY and SVGAGI. Trimming removed 2 bases at V and 10 bases at J, with 15 bases between. The CDR3 consists of 13 residues. The CDR3 is CASSYQPSSAQYF. CDR3 DNA sequence: TGTGCCAGCAGTTACCAACCTTCGTCGGCCCAGTACTTC.

This clonotype has more than one count but fewer than ten. The chain is built from TRBV4-1 and TRBJ2-7, with TRBD2 matching over 10 bases. The CDR3 runs 16 residues. Trimming cost V 4 bases and J 3 bases; bases outside gene matches: 9. Germline CDR1 is MGHRA and CDR2 is YSYEKL. The CDR3 nucleotides read TGCGCCAGCAGCCTGCAGCGGGGGGGCGGTAGCTACGAGCAGTACTTC. This encodes CASSLQRGGGSYEQYF.

This sequence joins TRBV3-1 and TRBJ2-1; D is uncertain. V was pared by 3 bases and J by 8 bases, with 11 bases between. CDR1 and CDR2 from the germline V gene are LGHDT and YNNKEL (reference sequence). The CDR3 contains 13 residues. The CDR3 DNA is TGTGCCAGCAGCCAGGGCATCTTCGATGAGCAGTTCTTC. Translating it yields CASSQGIFDEQFF.

The gene calls are TRBV7-9 and TRBJ2-1, with 9 bases lining up with TRBD1. Trimming took 6 bases from V and 4 from J; bases not matched to a gene: 10. The germline V gene encodes CDR1 SEHNR and CDR2 FQNEAQ (reference sequence). The CDR3 contains 16 residues. Here the CDR3 DNA reads TGTGCCAGCAGACCTACCGGGACAGGGATATACAATGAGCAGTTCTTC. Translating gives CASRPTGTGIYNEQFF.

This clonotype was counted between two and nine times. The chain couples TRBV9 to TRBJ2-3; the match to TRBD2 covers 13 bases. V was clipped by 3 bases and J by 2 bases; unmatched bases: 3. The CDR3 loop spans 16 amino acids. CDR1 is SGDLS, CDR2 YYNGEE, per germline. The CDR3 DNA follows: TGTGCCAGCAGCGAGGGACTAGCGGGGCACACAGATACGCAGTATTTT. This sequence encodes CASSEGLAGHTDTQYF.

The chain is built from TRBV5-1 and TRBJ2-7; 8 nucleotides agree with TRBD1. The germline CDR1 and CDR2 sequences are SGHRS and YFSETQ. J lost 4 bases, V lost 4 bases, and 7 bases had no gene match. The CDR3 is 14 residues long. In DNA form, the CDR3 reads TGCGCCAGCAGCGTGTTCAGGGGGCTGTACGAGCAGTACTTC. Its protein product is CASSVFRGLYEQYF.

CDR3 sequence reads: CASSARDTYEQYF. The CDR3, as DNA: TGTGCCAGCAGCGCCCGGGACACTTACGAGCAGTACTTC. The chain links TRBV7-9 to TRBJ2-5; tentative D call: TRBD1 (6 bases). The J call may be mistaken, given a closer DNA end match to TRBJ2-7. CDR1 is SEHNR and CDR2 is FQNEAQ in the germline V gene (reference sequence). The CDR3 sequence is 13 residues long.

This clonotype was found a few times. V gene TRBV6-2 or TRBV6-3 combines with J gene TRBJ1-2, with 7 bases that match TRBD1. This CDR3 spans 14 amino acids. The J segment lost 4 bases and the V segment lost 5 bases, leaving 7 bases of the junction unmatched. The germline CDR1 and CDR2 sequences are MNHEY and SVGEGT. The DNA for the CDR3 is TGTGCCAGCAGTCGGGACAGTCTAGGCTATGGCTACACCTTC. Translation gives CASSRDSLGYGYTF.

This chain joins TRBV3-1 and TRBJ1-3, with unresolved D. The germline V gene encodes CDR1 LGHDT and CDR2 YNNKEL (reference sequence). The CDR3 consists of 12 residues. The ends were cut back, 1 base at V and 8 bases at J, with 6 bases in the middle. DNA for the CDR3: TGTGCCAGCAGCCAAGGGGGATACACCATATATTTT. This encodes CASSQGGYTIYF.

The chain is built from TRBV7-6 and TRBJ2-2, with 9 bases identical to TRBD1. The length of the CDR3 is 15 residues. The trim removed 2 bases at V and 7 bases at J, leaving 5 bases unmatched. Germline CDR1 SGHVS, CDR2 FNYEAQ. Here the CDR3 DNA reads TGTGCCAGCAGCTTAACAGGGGGCGCGGACGGGGAGCTGTTTTTT. It specifies CASSLTGGADGELFF.

The V call is TRBV20-1, the J call TRBJ1-6, with D possibly TRBD1 on 6 matching bases. Trimming left V 0 bases short and J 7 bases short, with 19 bases between. There are 17 residues in the CDR3. Germline CDR1 reads DFQATT; CDR2 reads SNEGSKA (reference sequence). The CDR3 nucleotides are TGCAGTGCTAGAGATCCCGGCAGGGGTGTAAAGAATTCACCCCTCCACTTT. Protein: CSARDPGRGVKNSPLHF.

This clonotype was counted only a few times. The V gene is TRBV20-1, the J gene TRBJ2-7; D unclear. V lost 0 bases to trimming and J lost 0 bases, with 6 bases between them. Germline V gene sequence: CDR1 DFQATT, CDR2 SNEGSKA (reference sequence). This CDR3 has 13 amino acids. The CDR3 DNA reads TGCAGTGCTAGAGATTATAGCTCCTACGAGCAGTACTTC. Its translation is CSARDYSSYEQYF.